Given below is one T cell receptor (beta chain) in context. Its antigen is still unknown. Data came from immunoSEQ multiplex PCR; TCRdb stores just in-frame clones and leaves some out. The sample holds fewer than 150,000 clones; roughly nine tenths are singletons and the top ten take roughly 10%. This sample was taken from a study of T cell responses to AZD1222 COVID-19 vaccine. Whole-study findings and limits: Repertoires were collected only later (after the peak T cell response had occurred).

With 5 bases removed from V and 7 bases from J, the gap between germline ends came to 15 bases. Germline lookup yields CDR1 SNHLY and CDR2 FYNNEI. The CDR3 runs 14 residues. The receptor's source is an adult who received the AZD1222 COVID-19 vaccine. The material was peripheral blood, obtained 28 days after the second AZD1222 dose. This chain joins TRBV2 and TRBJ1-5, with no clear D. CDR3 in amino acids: CASSMRVVGQPQHF. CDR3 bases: TGTGCCAGCAGTATGAGGGTTGTAGGACAGCCCCAGCATTTT.